This T cell receptor beta chain was sequenced in a study of cytomegalovirus exposure and HLA in healthy donors. Findings and limits, study-wide: Most TCR beta V segments were productive about 87% or about 30% of the time in an earlier analysis. Most TCR sequences showed up rarely, but some public TCRs showed up in many donors. In a later analysis, most CMV-associated TCR beta chains appeared HLA-restricted.

The PCR was carried out with 60 Vbeta primers and 13 Jbeta primers. The protocol was immunoSEQ multiplex PCR, while the TCRdb copy is restricted to in-frame clones and leaves out a portion. This sample has around 79,000 clones, with about 69% found just once. Notes on this clone: Its antigen is still unknown.

Donors sampled were nominally healthy, though unrecorded immune exposures were likely. V lost 0 bases and J 3 bases, leaving 17 bases between the germline ends. Germline V CDR1 and CDR2: SGDLS, YYNGEE. This CDR3 region has 17 residues. The sequencing input was PBMCs. The TCR was taken from a woman aged 35 to 49 in good health and CMV-seropositive. The chain uses TRBV9 and TRBJ2-3; perhaps TRBD1 as D (6 bases). CDR3 protein: CASSVDPGVLSTDTQYF. The CDR3 region has the DNA TGTGCCAGCAGCGTAGATCCAGGGGTGCTGTCGACAGATACGCAGTATTTT.